This T cell receptor beta chain was sequenced for a study of T cells in localized non-small cell lung cancer. Only in-frame clones appear in the TCRdb table, and some are missing; sequencing was by immunoSEQ multiplex PCR. The table lists approximately 1,800 clones, less than 25% of them singletons. This material consisted of lung tumor tissue, taken before any cancer treatment. These receptors were collected from a female donor at least 60 years old with stage I lung adenocarcinoma.

This clone was detected a few times. The rearrangement links TRBV9 to TRBJ2-6; the D gene could be TRBD1 or TRBD2 (5 bases each). The V and J ends lost 0 bases and 5 bases respectively, with 12 bases between them. Germline CDR1 is SGDLS and CDR2 is YYNGEE. This CDR3 is built from 16 residues. CDR3 nucleotide sequence: TGTGCCAGCAGCGTAGATGGGGACCTCTGGGCCAACGTCCTGACTTTC. Residues: CASSVDGDLWANVLTF. Full variable domain (missing parts from reference TRBV9 and TRBJ2-6): DSGVTQTPKHLITATGQRVTLRCSPRSGDLSVYWYQQSLDQGLQFLIQYYNGEERAKGNILERFSAQQFPDLHSELNLSSLELGDSALYFCASSVDGDLWANVLTFGAGSRLTVL.